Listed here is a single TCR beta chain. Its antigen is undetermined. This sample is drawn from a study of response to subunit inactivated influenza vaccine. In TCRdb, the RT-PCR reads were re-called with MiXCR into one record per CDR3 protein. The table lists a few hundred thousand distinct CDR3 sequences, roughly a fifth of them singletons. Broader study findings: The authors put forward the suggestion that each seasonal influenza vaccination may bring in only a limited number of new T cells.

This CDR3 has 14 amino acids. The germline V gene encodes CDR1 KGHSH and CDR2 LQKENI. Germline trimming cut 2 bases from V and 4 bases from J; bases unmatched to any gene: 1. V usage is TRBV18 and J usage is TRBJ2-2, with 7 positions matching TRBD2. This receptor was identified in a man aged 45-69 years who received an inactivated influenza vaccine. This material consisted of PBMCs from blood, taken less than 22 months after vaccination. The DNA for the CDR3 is TGTGCCAGCTCACCAGCGGGGGTCACCGGGGAGCTGTTTTTT. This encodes CASSPAGVTGELFF.